This TCR beta chain was documented in a study of OX40 agonist ivuxolimab in advanced cancers. Study information: Patients received ivuxolimab, an agonistic anti-OX40 (CD134) antibody. Those enrolled were around 87% male, with a mean age of about 66 years and ages from about 20 to 90. General study points: In the 0.1 to 3.0 mg/kg range, CD4+ and CD8+ blood T cells had expanded clonally by week 6.

V dropped 2 bases and J dropped 0 bases, with 14 bases sitting between them. Germline CDR1 and CDR2: GTSNPN and SVGIG (reference sequence). CDR3 length: 16 amino acids. Some clones are missing from TCRdb's copy, which holds only in-frame ones; the method was immunoSEQ multiplex PCR. Of about 27,000 clones in the sample, less than 85% were seen once. With regard to this clone: Its antigen is not known.

The V and J genes are TRBV30 and TRBJ2-1, with D perhaps TRBD2 (6 bases). Here the sequenced sample was CD4+ or CD8+ T cells sorted from blood, taken in a trial of the OX40 agonist ivuxolimab. The source is an adult with an advanced solid tumor such as melanoma, head and neck, liver or kidney cancer. In DNA, the CDR3 is TGTGCCTGGAGTAGATTAGCGGAGATCTCCTACAATGAGCAGTTCTTC. This gives the protein CAWSRLAEISYNEQFF.